The next 4 T cell receptor beta chains were all read from a single sample in a study of T cell repertoires in cytomegalovirus infection. No antigens are known for them. Via MiXCR, TCRdb re-called the reads, giving one row per CDR3 protein. The sample carries roughly 990,000 distinct CDR3 sequences, under 40% recorded once. The material was cultured CD8+ T cells from PBMCs, obtained from culture after CMV antigen stimulation. These TCRs come from a human donor in good health (CMV status not recorded). Some clones in this sample may be carry-over from other donors' samples.

Points on this clonotype: This may arise from a read error, as a much more abundant clone is one base away. The chain recombines TRBV7-8 with TRBJ2-1; D is undetermined. Germline assignment: CDR1 SGHVS and CDR2 FQNEAQ. This CDR3 region has 15 residues. V dropped 1 base and J dropped 4 bases, with 11 bases sitting between them. The CDR3 region is CASSLGPGGYNEQFF. DNA of the CDR3: TGTGCCAGCAGCTTAGGGCCTGGCGGATACAATGAGCAGTTCTTC.

This chain joins TRBV29-1 and TRBJ2-1; D remains ambiguous. V lost 4 bases to trimming and J lost 4 bases, with 17 bases between them. The CDR3 totals 15 residues. In germline, CDR1 is SQVTM, CDR2 ANQGSEA. For the CDR3, the DNA is TGCAGCGTTGCGGGCTCAAGATTGGGGTACAATGAGCAGTTCTTC. This codes for CSVAGSRLGYNEQFF.

In its sample, this clonotype was seen many times. The gene calls are TRBV7-2 and TRBJ2-1, with 8 positions matching TRBD2. Trimming took 2 bases from V and 8 from J; bases not matched to a gene: 11. CDR1 and CDR2 (germline): SGHTA, FQGNSA. The CDR3 loop spans 16 amino acids. The CDR3 is CASSLRSAGGRDEQFF. CDR3 coding DNA: TGTGCCAGCAGCTTAAGATCTGCGGGGGGACGGGATGAGCAGTTCTTC.

In the case of this clonotype: The conserved final phenylalanine or tryptophan is absent from the CDR3, which likely points to a read error. The chain recombines TRBV5-1 with TRBJ1-6; 9 bases map to TRBD1. Germline V gives CDR1 SGHRS, CDR2 YFSETQ. The CDR3 is made up of 16 amino acids. Trimming removed 2 bases from V and 5 bases from J; junction bases left unmatched: 5. CDR3 region: CASSLTGGFDNSPLHI. The CDR3 nucleotides read TGCGCCAGCAGCTTAACAGGGGGCTTCGATAATTCACCCCTCCACATT.